This TCR beta chain was recorded in a study of T cells after yellow fever vaccination. Findings and limits, study-wide: Weaker in magnitude, the secondary response showed a faster peak on day 5 versus 15.

TCRdb re-called the 5' RACE reads through MiXCR, storing one row per CDR3 protein. The sample carries 240,000 or so distinct CDR3 sequences, about 7.1% recorded once. Comments on this clonotype: Its antigen is not known.

This sample comprised CD4+ T cells sorted from PBMCs, obtained 15 days after the yellow fever booster vaccination. This clonotype was sampled from a man aged 25 to 40 who received the YFV17D yellow fever vaccine.

This CDR3 reads CSAREAQESYGYTF. The CDR3 DNA reads as TGCAGTGCTAGAGAAGCCCAAGAATCTTATGGCTACACCTTC. This chain links TRBV20-1 with TRBJ1-2, with D unclear. Per germline, CDR1 DFQATT and CDR2 SNEGSKA (reference sequence). V shed 0 bases and J shed 5 bases, with 13 bases lying between them. The CDR3 length is 14 residues.